A single sample gave rise to the 11 T cell receptor beta chains below, sequenced in a study of shared clonotypes between healthy human individuals. Some clones are missing from TCRdb's copy, which holds only in-frame ones; the method was immunoSEQ multiplex PCR. The sample includes 2 million to 3 million clones, over 85% of them seen just once. Sequencing input: naive CD4+ T cells from PBMCs. Described subset: CD45RA+ positively selected. The receptors were sampled from a man between 18 and 35 years old in good health. Some clones in this sample may be carry-over from other donors' samples.

The CDR3 protein is CASSLGVGSPSYNEQFF. The CDR3 region has the DNA TGTGCCAGCAGCTTAGGGGTAGGGAGCCCCTCCTACAATGAGCAGTTCTTC. The J gene is TRBJ2-1, the V gene TRBV7-3, with TRBD2 as a possible D gene (5 bases). This CDR3 is 17 amino acids long. The germline V gene encodes CDR1 SGHTA and CDR2 FQGTGA. Trimming pared 2 bases from V and 0 bases from J, leaving 14 bases between. The full variable domain, completed using reference TRBV7-3 and TRBJ2-1, is GAGVSQTPSNKVTEKGKYVELRCDPISGHTALYWYRQSLGQGPEFLIYFQGTGAADDSGLPNDRFFAVRPEGSVSTLKIQRTERGDSAVYLCASSLGVGSPSYNEQFFGPGTRLTVL.

The rearrangement joins TRBV7-9 to TRBJ2-7, with TRBD2 matching over 10 bases. V was clipped by 5 bases and J by 1 base; unmatched bases: 11. Per the germline V gene, CDR1 is SEHNR and CDR2 is FQNEAQ (reference sequence). The CDR3 has 17 amino acids. CDR3 residues: CASSPGVGSGRSYEQYF. The CDR3 DNA sequence: TGTGCCAGCAGCCCAGGAGTCGGTAGCGGGAGGTCCTACGAGCAGTACTTC.

The chain employs TRBV2 and TRBJ2-7, with D tentatively TRBD1 or TRBD2 (5 bases each). CDR3 length: 15 residues. The V gene's germline CDR1 is SNHLY and CDR2 FYNNEI. V lost 4 bases, J lost 0 bases, and 13 bases lay in between. The CDR3 coding sequence is TGTGCCAGCAGTGGGGTGGGACGCACCTCCTACGAGCAGTACTTC. It translates to CASSGVGRTSYEQYF.

This chain joins TRBV28 and TRBJ2-1, with 8 bases fitting TRBD2. J gave up 15 bases and V 4 bases, and 8 bases lay outside the gene matches. The CDR3 has 12 amino acids. In germline, CDR1 is MDHEN, CDR2 SYDVKM. The chain's CDR3 is CASSSGGLAGFF. The DNA of the CDR3 is TGTGCCAGCAGTTCGGGTGGACTAGCCGGGTTCTTC.

V gene TRBV25-1 combines with J gene TRBJ2-7, with a weak D call TRBD2 (5 bases). V was trimmed by 2 bases and J by 2 bases, leaving 7 bases between them. Looked up from germline, CDR1 is MGHDK and CDR2 is SYGVNS. The CDR3 has 13 amino acids. CDR3 sequence reads: CASSEEGPYEQYF. CDR3 nucleotides: TGTGCCAGCAGTGAAGAGGGCCCCTACGAGCAGTACTTC.

The V call is TRBV11-2, the J call TRBJ2-5; D is unclear. Germline assignment: CDR1 SGHAT and CDR2 FQNNGV. The ends were cut back, 7 bases at V and 2 bases at J, with 11 bases in the middle. The CDR3 length is 13 residues. For the CDR3, the DNA is TGTGCCAGCAACCCCCCGGGTCAAGAGACCCAGTACTTC. It specifies CASNPPGQETQYF.

The genes are TRBV28 and TRBJ2-1, with 11 bases fitting TRBD2. Germline-derived CDR1 and CDR2 are MDHEN and SYDVKM. V gave up 3 bases and J gave up 9 bases; unmatched junction bases: 13. This CDR3 is 17 amino acids long. The CDR3 reads CASSFPWDLAGGLEQFF. The CDR3 nucleotides are TGTGCCAGCAGTTTTCCATGGGACTTAGCGGGAGGGCTTGAGCAGTTCTTC.

The V and J genes are TRBV5-1 and TRBJ2-6; D perhaps matches TRBD2 (5 bases). Trimming stripped 0 bases from V and 2 bases from J, with 9 bases between. Per the germline V gene, CDR1 is SGHRS and CDR2 is YFSETQ. There are 16 residues in the CDR3. The CDR3 region is CASSLATGTGANVLTF. CDR3 bases: TGCGCCAGCAGCTTGGCTACCGGGACTGGGGCCAACGTCCTGACTTTC.

V usage is TRBV28 and J usage is TRBJ1-2; D might be TRBD1 (5 bases). The CDR3 covers 14 residues. Germline CDR1 MDHEN, CDR2 SYDVKM. The V gene lost 8 bases and the J gene lost 2 bases, with 15 bases spanning the gap. CDR3 DNA: TGTGCCAGCGATGGTGGGACTAACAACTATGGCTACACCTTC. As protein: CASDGGTNNYGYTF.

As for this clone: The sample holds other DNA sequences that translate to the same CDR3. This sequence joins TRBV7-2 and TRBJ1-2; D possibly corresponds to TRBD1 (6 bases). The CDR3 consists of 13 residues. The germline CDR1 and CDR2 sequences are SGHTA and FQGNSA. V was cut by 2 bases and J by 3 bases, with 7 bases left in between. The CDR3, as DNA: TGTGCCAGCAGCTTACGGACAGACTATGGCTACACCTTC. Its translation: CASSLRTDYGYTF.

The chain recombines TRBV28 with TRBJ1-6; D unclear. In germline, CDR1 is MDHEN, CDR2 SYDVKM. This CDR3 is built from 14 residues. Trimming removed 1 base from V and 8 bases from J, with 9 bases in between. The CDR3 is CASSLSGRYSPLHF. CDR3 coding DNA: TGTGCCAGCAGTTTATCGGGCCGTTATTCACCCCTCCACTTT.